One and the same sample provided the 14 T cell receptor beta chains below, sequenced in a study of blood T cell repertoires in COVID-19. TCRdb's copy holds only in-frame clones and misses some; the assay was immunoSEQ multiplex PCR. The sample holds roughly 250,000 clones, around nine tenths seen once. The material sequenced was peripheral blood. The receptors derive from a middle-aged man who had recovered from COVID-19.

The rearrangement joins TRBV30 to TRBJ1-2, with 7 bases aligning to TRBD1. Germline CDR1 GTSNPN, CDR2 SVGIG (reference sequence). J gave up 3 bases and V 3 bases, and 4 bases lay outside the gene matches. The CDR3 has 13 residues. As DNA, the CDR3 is TGTGCCTGGAGGGAGGGGGCGGACTATGGCTACACCTTC. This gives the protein CAWREGADYGYTF.

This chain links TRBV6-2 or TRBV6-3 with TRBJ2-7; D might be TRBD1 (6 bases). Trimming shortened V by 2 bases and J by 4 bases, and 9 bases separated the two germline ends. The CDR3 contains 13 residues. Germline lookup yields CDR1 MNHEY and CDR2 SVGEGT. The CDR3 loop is CASSYLGQYEQYF. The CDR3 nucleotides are TGTGCCAGCAGTTACCTTGGACAGTACGAGCAGTACTTC.

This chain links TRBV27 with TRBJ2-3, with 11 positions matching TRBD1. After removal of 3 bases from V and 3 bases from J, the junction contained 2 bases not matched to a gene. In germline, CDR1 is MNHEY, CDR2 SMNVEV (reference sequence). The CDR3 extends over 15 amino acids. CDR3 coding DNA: TGTGCCAGCAGTTTTGGACAGGGGGCAACAGATACGCAGTATTTT. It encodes CASSFGQGATDTQYF.

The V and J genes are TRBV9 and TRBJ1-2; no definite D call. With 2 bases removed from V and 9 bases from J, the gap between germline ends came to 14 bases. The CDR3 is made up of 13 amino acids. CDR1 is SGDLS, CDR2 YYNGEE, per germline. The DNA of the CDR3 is TGTGCCAGCAGCGTCCTCAGAGGCAGAAGCTACACCTTC. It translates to CASSVLRGRSYTF.

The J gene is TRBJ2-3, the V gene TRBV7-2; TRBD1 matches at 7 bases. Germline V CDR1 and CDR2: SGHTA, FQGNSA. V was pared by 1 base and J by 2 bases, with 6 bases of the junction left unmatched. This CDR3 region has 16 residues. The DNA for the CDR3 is TGTGCCAGCAGCTTAGTTGACAGGGTTGTCACAGATACGCAGTATTTT. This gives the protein CASSLVDRVVTDTQYF.

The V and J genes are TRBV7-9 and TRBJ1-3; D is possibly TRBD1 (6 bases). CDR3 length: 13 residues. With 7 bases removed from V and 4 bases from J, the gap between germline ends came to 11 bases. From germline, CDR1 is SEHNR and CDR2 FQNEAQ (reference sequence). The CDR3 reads CASTDRLGNTIYF. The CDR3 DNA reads TGTGCCAGCACCGACAGGCTAGGAAACACCATATATTTT.

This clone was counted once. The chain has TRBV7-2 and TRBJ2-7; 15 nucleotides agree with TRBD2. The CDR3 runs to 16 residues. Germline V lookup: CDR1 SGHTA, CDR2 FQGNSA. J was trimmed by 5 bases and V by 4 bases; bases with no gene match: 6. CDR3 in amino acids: CASSSGLAGGVHEQYF. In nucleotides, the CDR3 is TGTGCCAGCAGCTCCGGACTAGCGGGGGGGGTACACGAGCAGTACTTC.

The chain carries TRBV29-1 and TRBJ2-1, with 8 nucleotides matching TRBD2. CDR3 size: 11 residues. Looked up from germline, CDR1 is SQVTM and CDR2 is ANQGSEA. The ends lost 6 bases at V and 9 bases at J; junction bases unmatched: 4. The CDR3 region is CSVYRGGEQFF. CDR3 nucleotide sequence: TGCAGCGTCTACCGGGGGGGTGAGCAGTTCTTC.

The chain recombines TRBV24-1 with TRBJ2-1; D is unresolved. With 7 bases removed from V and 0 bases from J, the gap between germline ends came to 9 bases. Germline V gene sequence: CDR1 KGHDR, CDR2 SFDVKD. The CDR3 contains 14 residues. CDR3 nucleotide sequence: TGTGCCACCAGCCCGGGTGACTCCTACAATGAGCAGTTCTTC. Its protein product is CATSPGDSYNEQFF.

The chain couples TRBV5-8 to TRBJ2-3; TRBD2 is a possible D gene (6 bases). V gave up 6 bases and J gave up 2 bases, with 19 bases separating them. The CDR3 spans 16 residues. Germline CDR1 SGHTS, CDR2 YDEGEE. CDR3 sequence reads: CASTLPGVAVTDTQYF. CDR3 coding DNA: TGTGCCAGCACCCTACCCGGGGTAGCGGTCACAGATACGCAGTATTTT.

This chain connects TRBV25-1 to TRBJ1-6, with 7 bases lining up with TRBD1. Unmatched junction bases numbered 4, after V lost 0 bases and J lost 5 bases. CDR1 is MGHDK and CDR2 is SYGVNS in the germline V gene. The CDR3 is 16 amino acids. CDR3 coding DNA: TGTGCCAGCAGTGAATATAGGGGGCAGGATAATTCACCCCTCCACTTT. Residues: CASSEYRGQDNSPLHF.

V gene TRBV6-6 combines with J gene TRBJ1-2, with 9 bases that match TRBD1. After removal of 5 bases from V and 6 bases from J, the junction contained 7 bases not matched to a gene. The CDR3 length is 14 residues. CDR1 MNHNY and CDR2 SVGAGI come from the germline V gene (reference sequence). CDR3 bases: TGTGCCAGCAGTGACAGGGGGACTGGCGATGGCTACACCTTC. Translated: CASSDRGTGDGYTF.

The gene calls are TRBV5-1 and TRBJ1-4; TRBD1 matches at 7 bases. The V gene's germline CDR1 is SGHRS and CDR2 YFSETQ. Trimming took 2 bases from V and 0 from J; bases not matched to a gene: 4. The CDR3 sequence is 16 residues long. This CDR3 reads CASSFRGQATNEKLFF. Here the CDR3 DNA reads TGCGCCAGCAGCTTTCGAGGACAGGCAACTAATGAAAAACTGTTTTTT.

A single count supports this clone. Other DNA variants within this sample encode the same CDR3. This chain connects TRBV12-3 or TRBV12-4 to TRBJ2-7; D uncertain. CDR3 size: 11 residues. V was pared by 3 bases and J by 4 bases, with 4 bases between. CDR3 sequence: CASSFLYEQYF. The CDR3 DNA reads TGTGCCAGCAGTTTTCTGTACGAGCAGTACTTC.